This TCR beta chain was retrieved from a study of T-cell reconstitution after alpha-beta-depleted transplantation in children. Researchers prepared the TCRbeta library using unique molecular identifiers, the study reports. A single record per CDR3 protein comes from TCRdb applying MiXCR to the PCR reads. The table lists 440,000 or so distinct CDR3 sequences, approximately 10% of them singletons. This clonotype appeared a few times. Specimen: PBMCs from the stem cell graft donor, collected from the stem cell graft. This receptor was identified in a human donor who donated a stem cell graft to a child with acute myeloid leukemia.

CDR3 loop: CASSQGTGFYNEQFF. The CDR3 bases are TGTGCCAGCAGTCAAGGGACAGGTTTCTACAATGAGCAGTTCTTC. The chain combines TRBV2 with TRBJ2-1; TRBD1 matches at 8 bases. J lost 3 bases, V lost 5 bases, and 6 bases had no gene match. This CDR3 region has 15 residues. CDR1 is SNHLY and CDR2 is FYNNEI in the germline V gene. Full variable domain (outside the CDR3, taken from reference TRBV2 and TRBJ2-1): EPEVTQTPSHQVTQMGQEVILRCVPISNHLYFYWYRQILGQKVEFLVSFYNNEISEKSEIFDDQFSVERPDGSNFTLKIRSTKLEDSAMYFCASSQGTGFYNEQFFGPGTRLTVL.